This T cell receptor beta chain was observed in a study of blood T cell repertoires in COVID-19. Across the whole study: PBMCs, B-cell-depleted T cells, or T cells provided the cDNA or gDNA that made up the material.

The V gene's germline CDR1 is SEHNR and CDR2 FQNEAQ (reference sequence). The V gene end was trimmed by 3 bases and the J gene end by 7 bases; junction bases not matched to a gene: 6. This CDR3 spans 15 amino acids. This clone came up once. How the authors handled the data: Reference gene primer amplification in the assay estimated nucleated cell counts. The repertoire was sequenced with immunoSEQ multiplex PCR; TCRdb's copy has only in-frame clones and lacks some. The D gene and trimming were derived from the DNA, and the V and J assignments and clone size from that table. The sample has some 400,000 clones, about 90% seen once. Followed longitudinally, the Seattle patients had been enrolled during active infection.

The chain links TRBV7-9 to TRBJ2-1; 10 bases map to TRBD2. Material: peripheral blood. This clonotype was sampled from a woman aged 25 to 39 with COVID-19, enrolled during active disease. This CDR3 is CASSFPSGSRNEQFF. In nucleotides, the CDR3 is TGTGCCAGCAGCTTCCCTAGCGGGAGTAGGAATGAGCAGTTCTTC.